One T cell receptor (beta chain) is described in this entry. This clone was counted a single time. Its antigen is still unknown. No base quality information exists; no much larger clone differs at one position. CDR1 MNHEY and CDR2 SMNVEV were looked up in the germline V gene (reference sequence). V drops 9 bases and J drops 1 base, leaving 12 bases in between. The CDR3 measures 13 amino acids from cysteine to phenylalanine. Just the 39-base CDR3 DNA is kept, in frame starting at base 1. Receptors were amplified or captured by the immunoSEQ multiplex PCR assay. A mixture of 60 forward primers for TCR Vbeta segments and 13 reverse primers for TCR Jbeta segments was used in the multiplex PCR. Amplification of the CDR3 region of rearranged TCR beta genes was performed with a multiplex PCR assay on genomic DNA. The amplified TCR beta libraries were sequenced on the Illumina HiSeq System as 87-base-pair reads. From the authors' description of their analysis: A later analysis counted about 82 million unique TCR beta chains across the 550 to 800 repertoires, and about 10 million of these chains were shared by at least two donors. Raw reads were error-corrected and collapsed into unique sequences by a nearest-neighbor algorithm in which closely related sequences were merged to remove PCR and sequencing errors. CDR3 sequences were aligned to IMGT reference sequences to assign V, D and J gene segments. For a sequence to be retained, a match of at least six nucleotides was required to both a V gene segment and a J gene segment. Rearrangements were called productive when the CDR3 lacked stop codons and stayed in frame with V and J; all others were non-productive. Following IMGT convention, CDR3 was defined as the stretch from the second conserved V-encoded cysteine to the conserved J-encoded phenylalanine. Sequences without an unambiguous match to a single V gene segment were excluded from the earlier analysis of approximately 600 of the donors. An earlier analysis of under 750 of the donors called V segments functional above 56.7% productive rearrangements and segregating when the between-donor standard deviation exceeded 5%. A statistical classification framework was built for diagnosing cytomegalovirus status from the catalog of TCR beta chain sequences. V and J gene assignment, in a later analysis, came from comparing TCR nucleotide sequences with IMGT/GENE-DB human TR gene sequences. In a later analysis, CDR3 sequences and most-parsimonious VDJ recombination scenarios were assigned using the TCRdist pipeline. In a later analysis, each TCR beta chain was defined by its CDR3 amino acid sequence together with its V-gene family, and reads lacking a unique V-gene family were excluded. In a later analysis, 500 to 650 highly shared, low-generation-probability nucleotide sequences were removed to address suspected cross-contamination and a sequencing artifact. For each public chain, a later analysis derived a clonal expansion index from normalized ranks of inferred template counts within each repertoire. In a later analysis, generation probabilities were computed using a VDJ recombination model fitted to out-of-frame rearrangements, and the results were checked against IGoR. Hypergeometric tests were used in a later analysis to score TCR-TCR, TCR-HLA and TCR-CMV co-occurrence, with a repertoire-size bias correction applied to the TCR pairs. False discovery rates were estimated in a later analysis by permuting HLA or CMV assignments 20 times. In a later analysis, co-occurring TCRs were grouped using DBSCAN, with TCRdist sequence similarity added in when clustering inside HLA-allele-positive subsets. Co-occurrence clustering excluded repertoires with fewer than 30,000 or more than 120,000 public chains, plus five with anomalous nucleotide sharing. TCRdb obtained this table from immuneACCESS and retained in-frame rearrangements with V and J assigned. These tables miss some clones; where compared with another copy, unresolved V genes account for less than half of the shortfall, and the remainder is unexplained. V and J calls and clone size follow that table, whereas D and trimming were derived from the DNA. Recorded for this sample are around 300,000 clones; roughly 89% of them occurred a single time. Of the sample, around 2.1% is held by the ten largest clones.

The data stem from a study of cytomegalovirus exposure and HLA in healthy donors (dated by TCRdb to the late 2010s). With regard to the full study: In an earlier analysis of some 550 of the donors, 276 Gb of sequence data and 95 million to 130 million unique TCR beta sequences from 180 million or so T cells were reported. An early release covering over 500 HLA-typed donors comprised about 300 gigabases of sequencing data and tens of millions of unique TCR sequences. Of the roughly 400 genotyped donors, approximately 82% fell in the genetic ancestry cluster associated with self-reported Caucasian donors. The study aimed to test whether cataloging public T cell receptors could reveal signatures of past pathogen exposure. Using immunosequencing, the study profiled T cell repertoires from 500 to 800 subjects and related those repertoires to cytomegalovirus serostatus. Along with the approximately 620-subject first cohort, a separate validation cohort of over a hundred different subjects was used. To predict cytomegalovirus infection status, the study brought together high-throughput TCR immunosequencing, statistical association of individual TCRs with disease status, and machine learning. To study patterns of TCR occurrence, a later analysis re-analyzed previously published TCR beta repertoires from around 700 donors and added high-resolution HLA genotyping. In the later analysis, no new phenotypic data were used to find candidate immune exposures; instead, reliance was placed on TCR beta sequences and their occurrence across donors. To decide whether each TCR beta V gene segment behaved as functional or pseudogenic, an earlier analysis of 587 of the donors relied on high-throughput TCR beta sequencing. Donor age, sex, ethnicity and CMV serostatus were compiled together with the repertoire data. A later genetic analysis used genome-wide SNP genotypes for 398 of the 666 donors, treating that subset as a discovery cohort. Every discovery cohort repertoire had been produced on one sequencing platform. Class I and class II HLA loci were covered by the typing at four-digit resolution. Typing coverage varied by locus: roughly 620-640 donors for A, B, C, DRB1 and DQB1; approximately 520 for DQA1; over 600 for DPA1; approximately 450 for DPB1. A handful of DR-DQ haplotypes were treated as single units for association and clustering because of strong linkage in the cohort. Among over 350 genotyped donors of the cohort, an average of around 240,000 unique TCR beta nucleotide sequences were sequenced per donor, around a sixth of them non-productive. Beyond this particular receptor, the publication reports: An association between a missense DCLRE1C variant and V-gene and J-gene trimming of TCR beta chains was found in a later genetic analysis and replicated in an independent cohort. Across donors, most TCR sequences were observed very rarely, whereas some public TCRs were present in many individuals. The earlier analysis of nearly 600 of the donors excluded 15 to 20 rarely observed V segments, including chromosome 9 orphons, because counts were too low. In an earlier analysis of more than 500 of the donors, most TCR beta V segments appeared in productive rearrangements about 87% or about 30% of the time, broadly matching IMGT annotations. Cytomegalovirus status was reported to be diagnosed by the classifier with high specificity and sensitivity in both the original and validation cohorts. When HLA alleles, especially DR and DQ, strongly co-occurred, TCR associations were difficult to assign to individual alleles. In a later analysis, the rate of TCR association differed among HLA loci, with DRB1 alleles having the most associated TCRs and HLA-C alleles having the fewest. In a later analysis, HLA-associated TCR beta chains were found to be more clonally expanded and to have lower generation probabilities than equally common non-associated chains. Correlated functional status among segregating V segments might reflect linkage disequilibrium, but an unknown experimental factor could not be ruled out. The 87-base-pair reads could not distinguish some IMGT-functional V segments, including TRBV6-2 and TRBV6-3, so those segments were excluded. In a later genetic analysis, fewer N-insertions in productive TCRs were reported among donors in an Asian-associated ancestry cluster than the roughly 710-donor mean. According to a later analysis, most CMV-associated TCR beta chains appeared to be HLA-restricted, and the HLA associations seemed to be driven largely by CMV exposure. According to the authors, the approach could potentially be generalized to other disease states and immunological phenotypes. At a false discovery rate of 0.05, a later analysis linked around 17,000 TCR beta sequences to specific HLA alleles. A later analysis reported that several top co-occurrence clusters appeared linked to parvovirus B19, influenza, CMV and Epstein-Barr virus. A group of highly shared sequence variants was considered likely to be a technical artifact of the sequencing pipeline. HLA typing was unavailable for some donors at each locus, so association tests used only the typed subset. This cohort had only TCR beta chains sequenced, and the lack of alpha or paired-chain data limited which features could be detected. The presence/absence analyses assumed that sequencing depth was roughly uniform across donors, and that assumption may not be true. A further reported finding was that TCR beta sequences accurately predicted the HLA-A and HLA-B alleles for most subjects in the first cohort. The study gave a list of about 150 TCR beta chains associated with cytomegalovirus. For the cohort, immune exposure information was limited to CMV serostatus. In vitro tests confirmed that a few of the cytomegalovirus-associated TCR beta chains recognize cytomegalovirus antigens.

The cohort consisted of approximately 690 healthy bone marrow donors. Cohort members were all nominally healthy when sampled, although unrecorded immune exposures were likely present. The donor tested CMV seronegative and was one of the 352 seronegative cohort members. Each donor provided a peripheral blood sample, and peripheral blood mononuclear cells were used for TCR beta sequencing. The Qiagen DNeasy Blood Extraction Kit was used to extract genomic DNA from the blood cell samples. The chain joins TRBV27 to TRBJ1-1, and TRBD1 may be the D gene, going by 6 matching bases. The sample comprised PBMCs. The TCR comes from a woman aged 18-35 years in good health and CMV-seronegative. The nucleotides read TGTGCCAGTAGGGGGATCCGGAACACTGAAGCTTTCTTT. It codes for CASRGIRNTEAFF.